This T cell receptor beta chain appears in the sequencing data of a study of T cell responses to AZD1222 COVID-19 vaccine. Here immunoSEQ multiplex PCR was the method, and the copy in TCRdb shows in-frame clones only, minus some. This sample has about 110,000 clones, with 85% to 95% found just once. As regards this clone: Its antigen remains unidentified.

Findings of the study overall: At 160-218 and 743-854, vaccine-associated CD4 TCRs were dominant, and they spanned spike.

The V gene lost 7 bases and the J gene lost 4 bases, with 19 bases spanning the gap. This CDR3 contains 15 residues. CDR1 is SEHNR, CDR2 FQNEAQ, per germline (reference sequence). This specimen was peripheral blood, taken 28 days after the second AZD1222 dose. The sequence was collected from an adult who received the AZD1222 COVID-19 vaccine. The chain employs TRBV7-9 and TRBJ1-2; maybe TRBD1 (5 bases). DNA for the CDR3: TGTGCCAGCAACCGCCTCGGGCAGGGCGGCTATGGCTACACCTTC. Protein product: CASNRLGQGGYGYTF.